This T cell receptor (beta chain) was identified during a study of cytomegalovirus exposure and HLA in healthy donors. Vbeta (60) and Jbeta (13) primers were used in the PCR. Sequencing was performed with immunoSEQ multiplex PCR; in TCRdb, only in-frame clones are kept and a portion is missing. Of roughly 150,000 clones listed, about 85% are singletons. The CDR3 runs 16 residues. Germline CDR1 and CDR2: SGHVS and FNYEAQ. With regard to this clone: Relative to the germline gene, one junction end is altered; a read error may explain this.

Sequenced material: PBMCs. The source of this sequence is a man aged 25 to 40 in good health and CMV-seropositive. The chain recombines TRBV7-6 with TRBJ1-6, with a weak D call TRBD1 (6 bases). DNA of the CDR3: TGTGCCAGCAGCTCGAGATATCCGGGACATAAATCACCCCTCCACTTT. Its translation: CASSSRYPGHKSPLHF.